The clone carrying this T cell receptor beta chain has more than one count but fewer than ten. Trimming took off 8 bases at V and 8 bases at J, with 15 bases between the two ends. Germline V gives CDR1 SGHTA, CDR2 FQGNSA. CDR3 length: 13 residues. This entry comes from a study of T cell responses to AZD1222 COVID-19 vaccine. TCRdb's table, derived via immunoSEQ multiplex PCR, lists solely in-frame clones and lacks some. This sample yields 100,000 to 150,000 clones, of which roughly 89% are seen a single time; 6.3% belongs to the top ten. The specimen was peripheral blood, collected on day 0 of AZD1222 vaccination. The receptor was derived from an adult in good health. The chain couples TRBV7-2 to TRBJ1-4, with D perhaps matching TRBD1 (5 bases). CDR3 sequence (DNA): TGTGCCAGCGTAGCAGAACCAGGGGAAAAACTGTTTTTT. It codes for CASVAEPGEKLFF.